One sample yielded the 13 T cell receptor beta chains listed below, sequenced in a study of molecular identifiers for immune sequencing clone quantification. TCRdb ran MiXCR on the PCR reads and lists one entry per CDR3 protein. The sample records 8,800 or so distinct CDR3 sequences, 15% to 20% being singletons. Specimen: naive CD8+ T cells from blood, with Jurkat cell RNA spiked in. Subset of the sample: FACS-sorted CD8+CD4-CCR7+CD45RA+ naive T cells. Source of these receptors: a human donor in good health. Some libraries in this study had Jurkat cell RNA spiked in.

This clonotype was detected many times. The J gene is TRBJ2-1, the V gene TRBV20-1; TRBD2 matches 11 bases. From germline, CDR1 is DFQATT and CDR2 SNEGSKA (reference sequence). Trimming removed 5 bases from V and 11 bases from J; junction bases left unmatched: 14. This CDR3 has 15 residues. CDR3 region: CSAGPFGTSGTKQFF. DNA of the CDR3: TGCAGTGCTGGACCTTTCGGGACTAGCGGAACTAAGCAGTTCTTC.

By proportion, this clonotype is medium-sized. The chain employs TRBV4-1 and TRBJ2-7; 7 bases line up with TRBD1. The germline V gene encodes CDR1 MGHRA and CDR2 YSYEKL. J lost 5 bases, V lost 0 bases, and 4 bases had no gene match. This CDR3 comprises 14 residues. CDR3 residues: CASSQERQGDEQYF. For the CDR3, the DNA is TGCGCCAGCAGCCAAGAACGGCAGGGGGACGAGCAGTACTTC.

By frequency in the sample, this clonotype is medium-sized. The J gene is TRBJ1-1, the V gene TRBV4-1, with D possibly TRBD1 on 6 matching bases. CDR3 length equals 15 residues. Germline CDR1 reads MGHRA; CDR2 reads YSYEKL. Between the trimmed V and J ends, which lost 5 bases and 5 bases, there was a span of 18 bases. CDR3 sequence: CASSARQAEGTEAFF. The CDR3 DNA reads as TGCGCCAGCAGCGCCCGACAGGCAGAGGGGACTGAAGCTTTCTTT.

By its share, this clonotype is medium-sized. The J gene is TRBJ2-7, the V gene TRBV29-1, with 7 nucleotides matching TRBD2. Trimming took 6 bases from V and 1 from J; bases not matched to a gene: 6. Germline assignment: CDR1 SQVTM and CDR2 ANQGSEA. This CDR3 region has 13 residues. The CDR3 DNA is TGCAGCGTGCGTGGGCGGGGGTCCTACGAGCAGTACTTC. This gives the protein CSVRGRGSYEQYF.

This clonotype was observed at least ten times. J is TRBJ1-3 and V is TRBV4-3; D remains ambiguous. The CDR3 is made up of 15 amino acids. The V end lost 0 bases, the J end lost 4 bases, and 10 bases lay between the germline ends. The germline gives CDR1 LGHNA, CDR2 YSLEER. The CDR3 here is CASSQDRGVGNTIYF. The CDR3 DNA is TGCGCCAGCAGCCAAGATCGAGGAGTCGGAAACACCATATATTTT.

This clonotype is medium-sized by share. The chain joins TRBV29-1 to TRBJ2-3, with D possibly matching TRBD2 (5 bases). This CDR3 is built from 12 residues. V was trimmed by 6 bases and J by 2 bases, leaving 9 bases between them. From germline, CDR1 is SQVTM and CDR2 ANQGSEA. The CDR3, as DNA: TGCAGCGTGGAGGAGTACACAGATACGCAGTATTTT. The encoded protein is CSVEEYTDTQYF.

This clonotype occurred many times. The rearrangement joins TRBV5-1 to TRBJ1-1; 8 bases align to TRBD1. V was pared by 0 bases and J by 1 base, with 5 bases of the junction left unmatched. CDR3 size: 16 residues. Germline values: CDR1 SGHRS, CDR2 YFSETQ. The CDR3 protein is CASSLVIQGENTEAFF. The DNA of the CDR3 is TGCGCCAGCAGCTTGGTAATACAGGGGGAGAACACTGAAGCTTTCTTT.

This clonotype appeared a few times. J is TRBJ2-3 and V is TRBV5-4, with unresolved D. Germline CDR1 and CDR2: SGHNT and YYREEE (reference sequence). The CDR3 covers 11 residues. V was shortened by 2 bases and J by 2 bases, with 0 bases between the two germline ends. The DNA of the CDR3 is TGTGCCAGCAGCTTCACAGATACGCAGTATTTT. Its protein product is CASSFTDTQYF.

By its share, this clonotype is medium-sized. V usage is TRBV7-9 and J usage is TRBJ2-3; the D gene is possibly TRBD2 (6 bases). The germline CDR1 and CDR2 sequences are SEHNR and FQNEAQ (reference sequence). V was cut by 5 bases and J by 3 bases, with 24 bases left in between. CDR3 length: 18 amino acids. The CDR3 protein is CASSPPSTSPVVTDTQYF. CDR3 coding DNA: TGTGCCAGCAGCCCCCCCTCCACTAGCCCGGTGGTTACAGATACGCAGTATTTT.

The sample holds many counts of this clonotype. This rearrangement joins TRBV7-9 to TRBJ1-6, with TRBD1 identical over 10 bases. The CDR3 has 15 amino acids. From germline, CDR1 is SEHNR and CDR2 FQNEAQ (reference sequence). After removal of 4 bases from V and 6 bases from J, the junction contained 3 bases not matched to a gene. The CDR3 DNA follows: TGTGCCAGCAGCTATGGACAGGGGGGTAATTCACCCCTCCACTTT. It codes for CASSYGQGGNSPLHF.

The rearrangement uses TRBV2 and TRBJ2-7; no clear D gene. The CDR3 length is 12 residues. The V gene lost 1 base and the J gene lost 3 bases, with 4 bases spanning the gap. Germline values: CDR1 SNHLY, CDR2 FYNNEI. CDR3 bases: TGTGCCAGCAGTGAAGAGGGCTACGAGCAGTACTTC. Translating it yields CASSEEGYEQYF.

V is TRBV7-2 and J is TRBJ2-1; D is ambiguous. Germline V lookup: CDR1 SGHTA, CDR2 FQGNSA. Trimming pared 5 bases from V and 3 bases from J, leaving 8 bases between. The CDR3 runs 13 residues. The chain's CDR3 is CASSEPHYNEQFF. Here the CDR3 DNA reads TGTGCCAGCAGCGAGCCCCACTACAATGAGCAGTTCTTC.

Notes on this clonotype: Without the conserved terminal phenylalanine or tryptophan, this CDR3 likely stems from a read error. The chain employs TRBV5-4 and TRBJ2-7; no firm D call. CDR1 SGHNT and CDR2 YYREEE come from the germline V gene (reference sequence). This CDR3 has 14 residues. CDR3 DNA: TGTGCCAGCAGCTTGGGAGGCACTCCCTACGGGCAGTACTCC. Protein: CASSLGGTPYGQYS.